This TCR beta chain was observed in a study of blood T cell repertoires in COVID-19. This table comes from immunoSEQ multiplex PCR, and its TCRdb copy is limited to in-frame clones, with some not included. The repertoire holds under 200,000 clones, with roughly 80% as singletons. The CDR3 length is 13 residues. V lost 3 bases to trimming and J lost 8 bases; unmatched junction nucleotides: 4. This chain uses TRBV12-3 or TRBV12-4 with TRBJ2-4; TRBD2 matches at 7 bases. This receptor was identified in a man between 60 and 75 years old with acute or convalescent COVID-19. The sequenced material came from peripheral blood. The CDR3 coding sequence is TGTGCCAGCAGTTTTGGCGGGGGAGACATTCAGTACTTC. Translating it yields CASSFGGGDIQYF.